These 9 T cell receptor beta chains were sequenced from one sample in a study of CD8+CD57+ T cells in acquired aplastic anemia. Profiling of TCR beta VDJ combinations and CDR3 sequences used genomic DNA as template. TCRdb itself ran the reads through MiXCR, one entry per CDR3 protein. The sample contains 150,000 or so distinct CDR3 sequences, 60% to 70% of which appear only once. The sequencing input was sorted CD4+, CD8+, or CD8+CD57+ T cells (not recorded which) from PBMCs. The receptors were gathered from a human donor in good health.

The genes are TRBV7-3 and TRBJ1-1; D gene unclear. The CDR3 is made up of 13 amino acids. V was cut by 2 bases and J by 6 bases, with 10 bases left in between. Germline CDR1 and CDR2: SGHTA and FQGTGA. CDR3 DNA: TGTGCCAGCAGCTTACCCGGGAATCCTGAAGCTTTCTTT. This translates into CASSLPGNPEAFF.

This clonotype is a singleton in its sample. The V gene is TRBV24-1, the J gene TRBJ2-1; TRBD2 agrees at 13 bases. The CDR3 is 16 amino acids. Germline values: CDR1 KGHDR, CDR2 SFDVKD. V gave up 4 bases and J gave up 9 bases; unmatched junction bases: 8. The CDR3 is CATSDRIGLAGVEQFF. CDR3 coding DNA: TGTGCCACCAGTGACCGCATCGGACTAGCGGGAGTTGAGCAGTTCTTC.

The rearrangement links TRBV7-6 to TRBJ2-3; weak D call: TRBD1 (6 bases). Trimming shortened V by 1 base and J by 4 bases, and 6 bases separated the two germline ends. The length of the CDR3 is 13 residues. Germline assignment: CDR1 SGHVS and CDR2 FNYEAQ. The CDR3 is CASSLDRADTQYF. The CDR3 nucleotides read TGTGCCAGCAGCTTAGACAGGGCAGATACGCAGTATTTT.

Comment on this clonotype: One junction end disagrees with the germline gene, perhaps due to a read error. In DNA, the CDR3 is TGTGCCATCAGTGCTAAGCCTAACTATGGCTACACTTTC. It translates to CAISAKPNYGYTF. The chain recombines TRBV10-3 with TRBJ1-2; no clear D gene. The germline V gene has CDR1 ENHRY and CDR2 SYGVKD. There are 13 residues in the CDR3.

Written as DNA, the CDR3 is TGTGCCAGTAGCCCGATCGGACTAGCGGGAGGTAGTGAGCAGTTCTTC. Amino acid sequence: CASSPIGLAGGSEQFF. The chain joins TRBV19 to TRBJ2-1, with TRBD2 matching 14 bases. The CDR3 spans 16 residues. Germline CDR1 is LNHDA and CDR2 is SQIVND (reference sequence). J lost 9 bases, V lost 6 bases, and 10 bases had no gene match.

The chain joins TRBV24-1 to TRBJ2-7; 7 bases match TRBD1. V was pared by 4 bases and J by 5 bases, with 7 bases of the junction left unmatched. From germline, CDR1 is KGHDR and CDR2 SFDVKD. The CDR3 is 14 residues long. CDR3 loop: CATSDNTGDNEQYF. CDR3 DNA sequence: TGTGCCACCAGTGACAACACAGGGGACAACGAGCAGTACTTC.

The genes are TRBV5-6 and TRBJ1-1, with 8 bases lining up with TRBD1. The germline V gene has CDR1 SGHDT and CDR2 YYEEEE. CDR3 length: 15 residues. The J segment lost 2 bases and the V segment lost 0 bases, leaving 3 bases of the junction unmatched. CDR3 DNA: TGTGCCAGCAGCTTGGGGACAGGGCGAAACACTGAAGCTTTCTTT. Translation gives CASSLGTGRNTEAFF. The full variable domain, rest sourced from reference TRBV5-6 and TRBJ1-1, is DAGVTQSPTHLIKTRGQQVTLRCSPKSGHDTVSWYQQALGQGPQFIFQYYEEEERQRGNFPDRFSGHQFPNYSSELNVNALLLGDSALYLCASSLGTGRNTEAFFGQGTRLTVV.

This clonotype was counted at least ten times. The chain links TRBV19 to TRBJ2-1; TRBD2 aligns across 15 bases. V shed 6 bases, J shed 6 bases, and the junction held 9 bases outside the gene matches. The CDR3 extends over 17 amino acids. CDR1 is LNHDA, CDR2 SQIVND, per germline (reference sequence). In DNA form, the CDR3 reads TGTGCCAGTAGAGTCTTTGGACTAGCGGGAGGGCCCAATGAGCAGTTCTTC. Translated: CASRVFGLAGGPNEQFF.

Here the CDR3 reads CATSDLGGRSSTDTQYF. As DNA, the CDR3 is TGTGCCACCAGTGATTTGGGGGGACGGTCTAGCACAGATACGCAGTATTTT. The rearrangement links TRBV24-1 to TRBJ2-3; D tentatively reads TRBD1 or TRBD2 (5 bases each). CDR3 length equals 17 residues. Germline loops: CDR1 KGHDR, CDR2 SFDVKD. Trimming left V 0 bases short and J 0 bases short, with 12 bases between.